One and the same sample provided the 9 T cell receptor beta chains below, sequenced in a study of blood T cell repertoires in COVID-19. Only in-frame clones appear in the TCRdb table, and some are missing; sequencing was by immunoSEQ multiplex PCR. The repertoire holds roughly 140,000 clones, with around nine tenths as singletons. Sequenced sample: peripheral blood. These receptors were obtained from a woman in her 70s with acute or convalescent COVID-19.

V is TRBV2 and J is TRBJ2-2; 7 nucleotides match TRBD2. The CDR3 has 15 amino acids. Trimming cost V 4 bases and J 4 bases; bases outside gene matches: 6. Germline V gene lookup returns CDR1 SNHLY and CDR2 FYNNEI. The CDR3 spells CASSAPGGATGELFF. In DNA, the CDR3 is TGTGCCAGCAGTGCCCCGGGGGGTGCCACCGGGGAGCTGTTTTTT.

The J gene is TRBJ2-3, the V gene TRBV12-3 or TRBV12-4; D is ambiguous. V was shortened by 3 bases and J by 0 bases, with 4 bases between the two germline ends. CDR3 length: 13 residues. The CDR3 sequence: CASSLRSTDTQYF. The CDR3 bases are TGTGCCAGCAGTTTGCGGAGCACAGATACGCAGTATTTT.

The V call is TRBV6-2 or TRBV6-3, the J call TRBJ2-2; D is unclear. The V gene's germline CDR1 is MNHEY and CDR2 SVGEGT. The CDR3 has 13 amino acids. Trimming pared 3 bases from V and 5 bases from J, leaving 7 bases between. The CDR3 nucleotides read TGTGCCAGCAGTTATCGCGAAACCGGGGAGCTGTTTTTT. Encoded protein: CASSYRETGELFF.

The rearrangement uses TRBV18 and TRBJ2-7; 9 nucleotides match TRBD2. Looked up from germline, CDR1 is KGHSH and CDR2 is LQKENI. After removal of 1 base from V and 3 bases from J, the junction contained 4 bases not matched to a gene. This CDR3 spans 15 amino acids. The CDR3 DNA reads as TGTGCCAGCTCACCACGGGCTAGCGGGGTCTACGAGCAGTACGTC. Translated: CASSPRASGVYEQYV.

This clone has just one count. CDR3 DNA: TGTGCCAGCAGCCAATTAGGAGTGGCGGTCGACAATGAGCAGTTCTTC. Translating it yields CASSQLGVAVDNEQFF. The chain joins TRBV14 to TRBJ2-1, with no clear D. Germline CDR1 and CDR2: SGHDN and FVKESK. CDR3 length: 16 amino acids. V lost 2 bases and J 5 bases, leaving 16 bases between the germline ends.

The chain couples TRBV6-2 or TRBV6-3 to TRBJ1-6, with D possibly TRBD1 on 5 matching bases. This CDR3 has 12 amino acids. Germline V gene data show CDR1 as MNHEY and CDR2 as SVGEGT. V lost 4 bases, J lost 9 bases, and 7 bases lay in between. In nucleotides, the CDR3 is TGTGCCAGCAGTTTCAGGGTTTCACCCCTCCACTTT. Its protein is CASSFRVSPLHF.

The chain combines TRBV3-1 (or the pseudogene TRBV3-2) with TRBJ2-7; a possible D gene is TRBD1 (6 bases). V lost 2 bases, J lost 3 bases, and 17 bases lay in between. The CDR3 spans 16 residues. CDR1 and CDR2 (germline): LGHDT, YNNKEL (reference sequence). The CDR3 protein is CASSQKGGVSLYEQYF. CDR3 DNA sequence: TGTGCCAGCAGCCAAAAAGGGGGAGTAAGTCTCTACGAGCAGTACTTC.

This clone was observed a single time. CDR3 DNA sequence: TGTGCCAGCAGTGAGACCAAAGGGAGGATAACGAACACCGGGGAGCTGTTTTTT. Protein: CASSETKGRITNTGELFF. This chain connects TRBV25-1 to TRBJ2-2, with D maybe TRBD2 (6 bases). The CDR3 sequence is 18 residues long. Germline CDR1 and CDR2: MGHDK and SYGVNS. The ends were cut back, 3 bases at V and 0 bases at J, with 17 bases in the middle. The full variable domain, with the rest looked up from reference TRBV25-1 and TRBJ2-2, is EADIYQTPRYLVIGTGKKITLECSQTMGHDKMYWYQQDPGMELHLIHYSYGVNSTEKGDLSSESTVSRIRTEHFPLTLESARPSHTSQYLCASSETKGRITNTGELFFGEGSRLTVL.

The V gene is TRBV5-1, the J gene TRBJ2-1; maybe TRBD1 (6 bases). Between the trimmed V and J ends, which lost 5 bases and 9 bases, there was a span of 18 bases. Germline V gene sequence: CDR1 SGHRS, CDR2 YFSETQ. The CDR3 runs 14 residues. The CDR3 DNA is TGCGCCAGCAGGTTAATAGGGGACAAGGGTGAGCAGTTCTTC. Residues: CASRLIGDKGEQFF.